Below, 6 T cell receptor beta chains from the same sample are listed, as sequenced in a study of cytomegalovirus exposure and HLA in healthy donors. Primers included in the PCR were 60 Vbeta and 13 Jbeta primers. The assay was immunoSEQ multiplex PCR, and TCRdb's table has in-frame clones only and misses some. In the table there are under 200,000 clones, about four fifths of which are singletons. The sequenced sample was PBMCs. These receptors were obtained from a woman in her forties or fifties in good health and CMV-seropositive.

The rearrangement links TRBV19 to TRBJ2-5; 8 bases align to TRBD1. V was pared by 4 bases and J by 4 bases, with 2 bases of the junction left unmatched. The CDR3 has 13 amino acids. Germline assignment: CDR1 LNHDA and CDR2 SQIVND (reference sequence). The CDR3 nucleotides read TGTGCCAGTAGTAGAGACAGGGGAGAGACCCAGTACTTC. Protein sequence: CASSRDRGETQYF.

V is TRBV6-6 and J is TRBJ2-3; a weak D match, TRBD2 (6 bases). CDR3 length equals 14 residues. The ends were cut back, 6 bases at V and 3 bases at J, with 13 bases in the middle. Germline CDR1 reads MNHNY; CDR2 reads SVGAGI (reference sequence). The CDR3 spells CASSSEEGTDTQYF. The CDR3 DNA sequence: TGTGCCAGCAGCTCAGAGGAGGGAACAGATACGCAGTATTTT.

The chain is built from TRBV4-2 and TRBJ2-5, with D possibly matching TRBD1 (5 bases). V lost 0 bases to trimming and J lost 5 bases, with 13 bases between them. This CDR3 comprises 15 residues. CDR1 is LGHNA, CDR2 YNFKEQ, per germline. The DNA for the CDR3 is TGTGCCAGCAGCCAAGATACCAGGGTGGGGGAGACCCAGTACTTC. It encodes CASSQDTRVGETQYF.

The genes are TRBV6-5 and TRBJ1-6, with TRBD1 as a possible D gene (6 bases). The V gene lost 6 bases and the J gene lost 5 bases, with 14 bases spanning the gap. The germline V gene encodes CDR1 MNHEY and CDR2 SVGAGI. The CDR3 contains 15 residues. The CDR3 loop is CASRLTGYNNSPLHF. The CDR3 DNA reads TGTGCCAGCAGGCTAACAGGGTATAATAATTCACCCCTCCACTTT.

V gene TRBV19 combines with J gene TRBJ1-5, with 7 bases fitting TRBD1. This CDR3 has 14 amino acids. Germline V gene data show CDR1 as LNHDA and CDR2 as SQIVND (reference sequence). The trim removed 4 bases at V and 5 bases at J, leaving 5 bases unmatched. The CDR3 loop reads CASSTRQGHQPQHF. The CDR3, as DNA: TGTGCCAGTAGTACTCGACAGGGCCATCAGCCCCAGCATTTT.

The gene calls are TRBV28 and TRBJ2-2; the D gene is possibly TRBD2 (6 bases). Germline CDR1 MDHEN, CDR2 SYDVKM. V lost 3 bases and J 7 bases, leaving 15 bases between the germline ends. The CDR3 is 15 residues long. CDR3 in amino acids: CASSFLGTDNGELFF. The CDR3 bases are TGTGCCAGCAGTTTCTTAGGGACTGACAACGGGGAGCTGTTTTTT.